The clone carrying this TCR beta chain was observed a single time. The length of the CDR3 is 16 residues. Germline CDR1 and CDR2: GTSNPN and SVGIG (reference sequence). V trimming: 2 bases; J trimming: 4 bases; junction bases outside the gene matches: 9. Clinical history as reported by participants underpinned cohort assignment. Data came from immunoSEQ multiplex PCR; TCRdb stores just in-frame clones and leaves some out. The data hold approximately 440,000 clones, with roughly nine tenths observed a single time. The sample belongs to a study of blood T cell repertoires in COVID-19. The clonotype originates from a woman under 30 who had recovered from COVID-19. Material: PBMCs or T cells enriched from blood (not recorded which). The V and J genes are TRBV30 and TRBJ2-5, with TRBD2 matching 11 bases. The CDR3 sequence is CAWSLNSGGARETQYF. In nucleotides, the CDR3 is TGTGCCTGGAGTCTCAATAGCGGGGGGGCTCGAGAGACCCAGTACTTC.